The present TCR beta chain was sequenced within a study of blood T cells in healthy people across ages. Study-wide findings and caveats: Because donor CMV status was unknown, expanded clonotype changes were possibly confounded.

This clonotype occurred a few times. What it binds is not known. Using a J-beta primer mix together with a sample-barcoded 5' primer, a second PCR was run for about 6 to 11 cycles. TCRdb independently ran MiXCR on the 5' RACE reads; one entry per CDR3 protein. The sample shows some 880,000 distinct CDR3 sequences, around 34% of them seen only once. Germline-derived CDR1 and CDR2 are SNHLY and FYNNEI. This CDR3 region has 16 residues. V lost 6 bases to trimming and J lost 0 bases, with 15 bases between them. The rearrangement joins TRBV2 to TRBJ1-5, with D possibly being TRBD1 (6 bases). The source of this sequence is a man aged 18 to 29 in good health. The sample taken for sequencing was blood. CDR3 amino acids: CASRGADKDSNQPQHF. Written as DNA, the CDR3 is TGTGCCAGCAGGGGGGCGGACAAGGATAGCAATCAGCCCCAGCATTTT.